The next 11 T cell receptor beta chains were all read from a single sample in a study of regulatory T cells in long-lasting Graves disease. Arm-PCR with iRepertoire HTBI primers amplified the CDR3 regions for these TCR beta libraries. TCRdb re-called the multiplex PCR reads through MiXCR, storing one row per CDR3 protein. Here the sample spans roughly 500,000 distinct CDR3 sequences, less than 15% being singletons. Time point defined: newly diagnosed GD, antithyroid drugs for less than 3 months. RNA from PBMCs was the source of the TCR library. The sample was also linked to a second study, of T cells in Graves' hyperthyroidism and ophthalmopathy.

The starting material was peripheral blood mononuclear cells (PBMCs), obtained at new diagnosis, from a patient treated with antithyroid drugs. These receptors all stem from a man aged 25 to 40 with Graves disease.

The chain couples TRBV29-1 to TRBJ2-7; tentatively, D is TRBD2 (6 bases). The CDR3 consists of 13 residues. The germline CDR1 and CDR2 sequences are SQVTM and ANQGSEA. The germline V and J ends were trimmed by 4 bases and 2 bases, with 12 bases remaining between them. CDR3 DNA: TGCAGCGTTGTAGGGCTAGCGCCCTACGAGCAGTACTTC. It codes for CSVVGLAPYEQYF.

J is TRBJ2-7 and V is TRBV30; D gene ambiguous. Trimming took 1 base from V and 6 from J, leaving 7 bases between them. The CDR3 consists of 11 residues. Germline V gene data show CDR1 as GTSNPN and CDR2 as SVGIG (reference sequence). CDR3 sequence: CAWSGASEQYF. The DNA of the CDR3 is TGTGCCTGGAGTGGAGCATCCGAGCAGTACTTC.

This chain joins TRBV7-9 and TRBJ2-5; a possible D gene is TRBD1 (6 bases). V was trimmed by 2 bases and J by 5 bases, leaving 15 bases between them. From germline, CDR1 is SEHNR and CDR2 FQNEAQ (reference sequence). This CDR3 is 15 amino acids long. Here the CDR3 reads CASSLTGWQAETQYF. CDR3 bases: TGTGCCAGCAGCTTAACAGGGTGGCAGGCGGAGACCCAGTACTTC. Variable domain in full (rest from reference TRBV7-9 and TRBJ2-5): DTGVSQNPRHKITKRGQNVTFRCDPISEHNRLYWYRQTLGQGPEFLTYFQNEAQLEKSRLLSDRFSAERPKGSFSTLEIQRTEQGDSAMYLCASSLTGWQAETQYFGPGTRLLVL.

This clonotype was observed at least ten times. The chain recombines TRBV5-6 with TRBJ2-5; D not certain. The germline gives CDR1 SGHDT, CDR2 YYEEEE. CDR3 length: 14 amino acids. V was trimmed by 4 bases and J by 6 bases, leaving 16 bases between them. As DNA, the CDR3 is TGTGCCAGCAGCCCTTGGACGTACCGTCAGACCCAGTACTTC. It specifies CASSPWTYRQTQYF.

This clonotype was seen at least ten times. The chain is built from TRBV20-1 and TRBJ2-1, with TRBD2 identical over 12 bases. V trimming: 0 bases; J trimming: 6 bases; junction bases outside the gene matches: 9. This CDR3 is built from 17 residues. The germline V gene encodes CDR1 DFQATT and CDR2 SNEGSKA (reference sequence). CDR3 nucleotide sequence: TGCAGTGCTAGAGAAGCTAGCGGGAGGGCCCGCGGCAATGAGCAGTTCTTC. This sequence encodes CSAREASGRARGNEQFF.

This clonotype was found a few times. A far larger clone lies a single base away; this is likely a read error. The chain recombines TRBV19 with TRBJ2-5; D is perhaps TRBD2 (5 bases). The V gene's germline CDR1 is LNHDA and CDR2 SQIVND (reference sequence). CDR3 length equals 12 residues. Here the CDR3 DNA reads TGTGCCAGTACCTCCTCGGGGAATGAGCAGCTCTTC. This gives the protein CASTSSGNEQLF.

This clonotype was detected a few times. The V call is TRBV20-1, the J call TRBJ2-7; the match to TRBD1 covers 9 bases. The CDR3 is made up of 15 amino acids. V gave up 2 bases and J gave up 2 bases; unmatched junction bases: 7. Germline V gives CDR1 DFQATT, CDR2 SNEGSKA (reference sequence). CDR3 in DNA: TGCAGTGCTAGATCTCGGGGGGACAGGGCCTACGAGCAGTACTTC. It is translated as CSARSRGDRAYEQYF.

V is TRBV3-1 and J is TRBJ1-2; 9 nucleotides match TRBD1. Trimming at V came to 0 bases and at J to 8 bases, leaving 7 bases not matched to a gene. CDR1 is LGHDT, CDR2 YNNKEL, per germline (reference sequence). CDR3 size: 15 residues. DNA of the CDR3: TGTGCCAGCAGCCAAGAAGGGGACAGGGTGCACGGCTACACCTTC. This codes for CASSQEGDRVHGYTF. The full variable domain, completed using reference TRBV3-1 and TRBJ1-2, is DTAVSQTPKYLVTQMGNDKSIKCEQNLGHDTMYWYKQDSKKFLKIMFSYNNKELIINETVPNRFSPKSPDKAHLNLHINSLELGDSAVYFCASSQEGDRVHGYTFGSGTRLTVV.

This sequence joins TRBV4-2 and TRBJ2-5; D gene unclear. Germline CDR1 LGHNA, CDR2 YNFKEQ. Trimming took 5 bases from V and 0 from J, leaving 10 bases between them. CDR3 size: 14 residues. Here the CDR3 DNA reads TGTGCCAGCAGCGAGACACTATACCAAGAGACCCAGTACTTC. It is translated as CASSETLYQETQYF.

This clonotype occurred a few times. The chain is built from TRBV19 and TRBJ2-3; a weak D match, TRBD1 (6 bases). The CDR3 has 15 residues. Trimming pared 5 bases from V and 2 bases from J, leaving 14 bases between. Germline V lookup: CDR1 LNHDA, CDR2 SQIVND (reference sequence). This CDR3 is CASSPQDSLTDTQYF. The CDR3 region has the DNA TGTGCCAGTAGTCCCCAGGACAGCCTCACAGATACGCAGTATTTT.

This clonotype was seen a handful of times. The gene calls are TRBV5-1 and TRBJ2-1, with D possibly TRBD2 on 6 matching bases. There are 17 residues in the CDR3. The germline V gene encodes CDR1 SGHRS and CDR2 YFSETQ. The V end was cut by 4 bases, the J end by 3 bases, with 20 bases between. The CDR3 DNA is TGCGCCAGCAGCCTCTCGGCCGGGACTCCCAACTACAATGAGCAGTTCTTC. It codes for CASSLSAGTPNYNEQFF.